The 27 T cell receptor beta chains below were found in one sample sequenced in a study of T cell responses to AZD1222 COVID-19 vaccine. The repertoire was sequenced with immunoSEQ multiplex PCR; TCRdb's copy has only in-frame clones and lacks some. This table has about 48,000 clones, about 89% appearing once. This material consisted of peripheral blood, taken 28 days after the second AZD1222 dose. The receptors shown here come from an adult who received the AZD1222 COVID-19 vaccine.

The V call is TRBV7-9, the J call TRBJ2-3; D gene uncertain. CDR1 is SEHNR and CDR2 is FQNEAQ in the germline V gene (reference sequence). This CDR3 has 12 residues. With 1 base removed from V and 4 bases from J, the gap between germline ends came to 3 bases. CDR3 nucleotides: TGTGCCAGCAGCTTAGTCGCAGATACGCAGTATTTT. This encodes CASSLVADTQYF.

The rearrangement joins TRBV4-1 to TRBJ2-1, with 7 bases aligning to TRBD2. The CDR3 consists of 19 residues. J lost 14 bases, V lost 3 bases, and 28 bases had no gene match. The germline CDR1 and CDR2 sequences are MGHRA and YSYEKL. CDR3: CASSQGLSGLSRSSRLEFF. CDR3 DNA sequence: TGCGCCAGCAGCCAGGGACTTAGCGGGCTCTCAAGGTCGTCGAGATTGGAGTTCTTC.

V usage is TRBV7-9 and J usage is TRBJ2-1, with TRBD2 matching over 8 bases. Germline lookup yields CDR1 SEHNR and CDR2 FQNEAQ (reference sequence). The trim removed 5 bases at V and 7 bases at J, leaving 13 bases unmatched. CDR3 length equals 16 residues. CDR3 nucleotide sequence: TGTGCCAGCAGCCAAGCGGGACTAGGGTTAACAAATGAGCAGTTCTTC. This gives the protein CASSQAGLGLTNEQFF. The complete variable domain, with remaining parts taken from reference TRBV7-9 and TRBJ2-1, reads DTGVSQNPRHKITKRGQNVTFRCDPISEHNRLYWYRQTLGQGPEFLTYFQNEAQLEKSRLLSDRFSAERPKGSFSTLEIQRTEQGDSAMYLCASSQAGLGLTNEQFFGPGTRLTVL.

The rearrangement joins TRBV6-5 to TRBJ2-7, with 10 nucleotides matching TRBD1. The ends lost 6 bases at V and 6 bases at J; junction bases unmatched: 11. The germline V gene has CDR1 MNHEY and CDR2 SVGAGI. This CDR3 is 15 amino acids long. CDR3 coding DNA: TGTGCCAGCAGAGACCCGGGACAGGGGAAGGGCGAGCAGTACTTC. Translation: CASRDPGQGKGEQYF.

V usage is TRBV13 and J usage is TRBJ2-5; 7 positions match TRBD1. The CDR3 extends over 16 amino acids. Germline values: CDR1 PRHDT, CDR2 FYEKMQ (reference sequence). V dropped 4 bases and J dropped 1; count of bases not matched to a gene: 9. CDR3: CASSSADRATQETQYF. For the CDR3, the DNA is TGTGCCAGCAGCTCCGCCGACAGGGCAACCCAAGAGACCCAGTACTTC.

J is TRBJ2-7 and V is TRBV6-2 or TRBV6-3; no definite D call. The V gene lost 4 bases and the J gene lost 6 bases, with 10 bases spanning the gap. This CDR3 has 12 amino acids. Germline CDR1 reads MNHEY; CDR2 reads SVGEGT. This chain's CDR3 is CASSSLFSEQYF. CDR3 DNA: TGTGCCAGCAGTTCCCTTTTTAGCGAGCAGTACTTC.

The chain is built from TRBV27 and TRBJ2-7; 10 bases line up with TRBD2. Germline trimming cut 6 bases from V and 3 bases from J; bases unmatched to any gene: 8. The CDR3 loop spans 15 amino acids. In germline, CDR1 is MNHEY, CDR2 SMNVEV (reference sequence). For the CDR3, the DNA is TGTGCCAGCAGATTCCAGACTAGCGGGCTCTACGAGCAGTACTTC. Translation: CASRFQTSGLYEQYF.

This chain joins TRBV5-1 and TRBJ2-7; D is possibly TRBD2 (6 bases). There are 16 residues in the CDR3. Looked up from germline, CDR1 is SGHRS and CDR2 is YFSETQ. V dropped 4 bases and J dropped 4 bases, with 21 bases sitting between them. The CDR3 sequence: CASSLLTSPLVYEQYF. CDR3 nucleotides: TGCGCCAGCAGCCTACTTACTAGCCCGTTGGTTTACGAGCAGTACTTC.

The chain joins TRBV29-1 to TRBJ1-1, with D hard to call. V was pared by 6 bases and J by 1 base, with 15 bases between. The length of the CDR3 is 14 residues. Germline V gene lookup returns CDR1 SQVTM and CDR2 ANQGSEA. The CDR3: CSVEPGRRNTEAFF. The DNA of the CDR3 is TGCAGCGTAGAACCTGGACGGAGGAACACTGAAGCTTTCTTT.

V and J are TRBV5-5 and TRBJ1-1; D is unresolved. The CDR3 consists of 15 residues. V was trimmed by 1 base and J by 2 bases, leaving 12 bases between them. Germline V gives CDR1 SGHKS, CDR2 YYEKEE (reference sequence). In DNA form, the CDR3 reads TGTGCCAGCAGCTTGTTCCGGACGGATAACACTGAAGCTTTCTTT. Its translation: CASSLFRTDNTEAFF.

The chain has TRBV29-1 and TRBJ1-4; D call uncertain. The CDR3 length is 13 residues. Between the trimmed V and J ends, which lost 3 bases and 0 bases, there was a span of 5 bases. Germline CDR1 SQVTM, CDR2 ANQGSEA. The CDR3 DNA sequence: TGCAGCGTTGAGTATGCAACTAATGAAAAACTGTTTTTT. Protein product: CSVEYATNEKLFF.

This clone was counted a single time. V and J are TRBV3-1 (or the pseudogene TRBV3-2) and TRBJ2-4; D gene unclear. The CDR3 runs to 16 residues. Trimming cost V 1 base and J 0 bases, with 10 bases left between them. Germline CDR1 and CDR2: LGHDT and YNNKEL (reference sequence). The CDR3 DNA sequence: TGTGCCAGCAGCCAAGGGGCCCGACTAGCCAAAAACATTCAGTACTTC. Its protein is CASSQGARLAKNIQYF.

This clone was counted a single time. The chain couples TRBV6-1 to TRBJ2-2, with 7 bases fitting TRBD2. Trimming took 2 bases from V and 3 from J; bases not matched to a gene: 3. The CDR3 covers 15 residues. Looked up from germline, CDR1 is MNHNS and CDR2 is SASEGT. This CDR3 is CASSERSGDTGELFF. In DNA form, the CDR3 reads TGTGCCAGCAGTGAAAGGAGCGGGGACACCGGGGAGCTGTTTTTT.

The chain links TRBV18 to TRBJ2-7, with TRBD2 as a possible D gene (5 bases). V lost 1 base, J lost 9 bases, and 13 bases lay in between. This CDR3 has 13 amino acids. Per germline, CDR1 KGHSH and CDR2 LQKENI. The CDR3 coding sequence is TGTGCCAGCTCACCACATGACCGGACTGGGCAGTACTTC. Translated, it gives CASSPHDRTGQYF.

The chain carries TRBV6-5 and TRBJ1-3; D is perhaps TRBD1 (5 bases). CDR3 size: 15 residues. The germline V and J ends were trimmed by 6 bases and 0 bases, with 12 bases remaining between them. The germline CDR1 and CDR2 sequences are MNHEY and SVGAGI. Written as DNA, the CDR3 is TGTGCCAGCAGGGATGTGCAGGGCTCTGGAAACACCATATATTTT. Its protein product is CASRDVQGSGNTIYF.

The V gene is TRBV19, the J gene TRBJ1-1; D might be TRBD1 (5 bases). Germline V lookup: CDR1 LNHDA, CDR2 SQIVND (reference sequence). The CDR3 runs to 13 residues. Trimming removed 4 bases from V and 1 base from J, with 7 bases in between. This CDR3 reads CASSRTGNTEAFF. The CDR3 DNA sequence: TGTGCCAGTAGTAGAACAGGGAACACTGAAGCTTTCTTT.

This chain connects TRBV9 to TRBJ1-1, with D maybe TRBD1 (5 bases). This CDR3 is built from 16 residues. Germline V gene sequence: CDR1 SGDLS, CDR2 YYNGEE. The V end lost 0 bases, the J end lost 1 base, and 13 bases lay between the germline ends. In DNA form, the CDR3 reads TGTGCCAGCAGCGTAGCGGGGACCATCCCGAACACTGAAGCTTTCTTT. Protein product: CASSVAGTIPNTEAFF.

The chain recombines TRBV2 with TRBJ1-2; TRBD1 might be the D (5 bases). V was shortened by 6 bases and J by 4 bases, with 15 bases between the two germline ends. The CDR3 has 14 amino acids. From germline, CDR1 is SNHLY and CDR2 FYNNEI. The CDR3: CASRATVGIYGYTF. In DNA, the CDR3 is TGTGCCAGCAGGGCGACAGTGGGTATCTATGGCTACACCTTC.

The chain uses TRBV5-6 and TRBJ2-1, with D possibly matching TRBD1 (5 bases). Germline CDR1 and CDR2: SGHDT and YYEEEE. The CDR3 is 12 residues long. Trimming left V 1 base short and J 10 bases short, with 9 bases between. CDR3 region: CASSLWGKEQFF. The CDR3 coding sequence is TGTGCCAGCAGCTTGTGGGGCAAAGAGCAGTTCTTC.

The rearrangement joins TRBV28 to TRBJ1-3; 9 nucleotides align to TRBD1. This CDR3 is 16 amino acids long. Germline CDR1 and CDR2: MDHEN and SYDVKM. V trimming: 6 bases; J trimming: 7 bases; junction bases outside the gene matches: 13. CDR3 protein: CASRPTGGPFGNTIYF. CDR3 DNA sequence: TGTGCCAGCAGGCCAACAGGGGGCCCTTTCGGGAACACCATATATTTT. The whole variable domain, remainder taken from reference TRBV28 and TRBJ1-3, is DVKVTQSSRYLVKRTGEKVFLECVQDMDHENMFWYRQDPGLGLRLIYFSYDVKMKEKGDIPEGYSVSREKKERFSLILESASTNQTSMYLCASRPTGGPFGNTIYFGEGSWLTVV.

The gene calls are TRBV25-1 and TRBJ2-7; 9 bases align to TRBD1. The germline gives CDR1 MGHDK, CDR2 SYGVNS. V gave up 2 bases and J gave up 1 base; unmatched junction bases: 3. The CDR3 has 15 amino acids. The CDR3 nucleotides are TGTGCCAGCAGTGAAGGGACAGGGCAATCCTACGAGCAGTACTTC. This gives the protein CASSEGTGQSYEQYF.

The chain employs TRBV6-5 and TRBJ2-7, with a tentative D call TRBD2 (6 bases). V gave up 5 bases and J gave up 3 bases, with 11 bases separating them. The CDR3 has 13 amino acids. Germline lookup yields CDR1 MNHEY and CDR2 SVGAGI. The CDR3 sequence is CASSPGRLYEQYF. CDR3 DNA sequence: TGTGCCAGCAGTCCAGGGAGGCTCTACGAGCAGTACTTC.

V gene TRBV27 combines with J gene TRBJ1-2; 7 bases are shared with TRBD1. The germline gives CDR1 MNHEY, CDR2 SMNVEV (reference sequence). The CDR3 sequence is 17 residues long. Trimming removed 0 bases from V and 7 bases from J; junction bases left unmatched: 14. DNA of the CDR3: TGTGCCAGCAGTTTATCTGGTGGCAGGGGGGTAATGGGTGGCTACACCTTC. Translating gives CASSLSGGRGVMGGYTF.

The chain joins TRBV10-3 to TRBJ2-1; 8 bases are shared with TRBD2. The germline V gene encodes CDR1 ENHRY and CDR2 SYGVKD. V trimming: 5 bases; J trimming: 8 bases; junction bases outside the gene matches: 11. The CDR3 runs 15 residues. CDR3: CAISSSGAQGHEQFF. CDR3 bases: TGTGCCATCAGTAGTAGCGGGGCCCAGGGGCATGAGCAGTTCTTC.

CDR3 sequence reads: CGAGQLSGNTIYF. For the CDR3, the DNA is TGCGGCGCCGGACAGCTCTCTGGAAACACCATATATTTT. The V and J genes are TRBV29-1 and TRBJ1-3; maybe TRBD1 (6 bases). Germline CDR1 SQVTM, CDR2 ANQGSEA. The CDR3 spans 13 residues.

This clone turned up a few times. V and J are TRBV5-5 and TRBJ2-2; D might be TRBD1 (6 bases). The germline CDR1 and CDR2 sequences are SGHKS and YYEKEE (reference sequence). Between the trimmed V and J ends, which lost 3 bases and 6 bases, there was a span of 12 bases. CDR3 length: 14 amino acids. CDR3 loop: CASSWWTVAGELFF. The CDR3 DNA reads TGTGCCAGCAGCTGGTGGACAGTTGCCGGGGAGCTGTTTTTT.

V gene TRBV27 combines with J gene TRBJ1-2, with 9 bases fitting TRBD1. Germline V lookup: CDR1 MNHEY, CDR2 SMNVEV (reference sequence). V lost 5 bases to trimming and J lost 7 bases; unmatched junction nucleotides: 5. The CDR3 consists of 13 residues. CDR3 protein: CASSPGQGGGYTF. In nucleotides, the CDR3 is TGTGCCAGCAGTCCGGGACAGGGTGGTGGCTACACCTTC.